Below, 11 T cell receptor beta chains from the same sample are listed, as sequenced in a study of blood T cell repertoires in COVID-19. Sequenced by immunoSEQ multiplex PCR; TCRdb stores in-frame clones only, minus some. Of about 26,000 clones in the sample, roughly 90% were seen once. Input material: peripheral blood. The source of these receptors is a human donor in a cohort sampled during active COVID-19.

V usage is TRBV28 and J usage is TRBJ2-7; a weak D match, TRBD2 (6 bases). V lost 6 bases to trimming and J lost 7 bases, with 10 bases between them. The CDR3 has 11 residues. Germline V gene data show CDR1 as MDHEN and CDR2 as SYDVKM. The CDR3 loop is CASRGGWEQYF. The CDR3 DNA follows: TGTGCCAGCAGGGGAGGTTGGGAGCAGTACTTC.

The chain has TRBV11-3 and TRBJ2-3; the D gene is possibly TRBD2 (5 bases). CDR3 length: 12 residues. The V end was cut by 0 bases, the J end by 11 bases, with 9 bases between. Germline V gene lookup returns CDR1 SGHNT and CDR2 YENEEA. CDR3 coding DNA: TGTGCCAGCAGCTTAGACGGGATAGAGCAGTATTTT. Protein: CASSLDGIEQYF.

The chain combines TRBV28 with TRBJ2-7; D ambiguous. The germline gives CDR1 MDHEN, CDR2 SYDVKM. V was shortened by 1 base and J by 7 bases, with 11 bases between the two germline ends. This CDR3 comprises 13 residues. Written as DNA, the CDR3 is TGTGCCAGCAGTTTATCCCTAGGTGAGGAGCAGTACTTC. As protein: CASSLSLGEEQYF.

The chain employs TRBV5-1 and TRBJ2-6; 7 bases are shared with TRBD2. Losses at the gene ends were 4 bases for V and 2 bases for J; bases not matched to a gene: 9. The CDR3 sequence is 17 residues long. The V gene's germline CDR1 is SGHRS and CDR2 YFSETQ. CDR3 DNA sequence: TGCGCCAGCAGCCCCGGACTAGATCTCGCTGGGGCCAACGTCCTGACTTTC. This gives the protein CASSPGLDLAGANVLTF.

The rearrangement links TRBV27 to TRBJ2-6, with TRBD2 matching 7 bases. The V gene's germline CDR1 is MNHEY and CDR2 SMNVEV (reference sequence). This CDR3 is 18 amino acids long. V lost 5 bases and J lost 0; bases outside the gene matches: 10. In nucleotides, the CDR3 is TGTGCCAGCAGTCCGAAGGAGCGGGGACTCTCTGGGGCCAACGTCCTGACTTTC. Its protein is CASSPKERGLSGANVLTF.

The chain uses TRBV11-2 and TRBJ2-4; TRBD2 matches 7 bases. This CDR3 has 17 amino acids. V lost 1 base to trimming and J lost 6 bases; unmatched junction nucleotides: 12. Germline V gene lookup returns CDR1 SGHAT and CDR2 FQNNGV. Here the CDR3 DNA reads TGTGCCAGCAGCTTAGGTTGGGGAGGGCGAAGAGGAAACATTCAGTACTTC. This gives the protein CASSLGWGGRRGNIQYF.

The chain employs TRBV13 and TRBJ2-7, with TRBD1 identical over 10 bases. J lost 3 bases, V lost 0 bases, and 5 bases had no gene match. Germline CDR1 is PRHDT and CDR2 is FYEKMQ (reference sequence). The CDR3 runs 16 residues. For the CDR3, the DNA is TGTGCCAGCAGCTTAGGGGGACAGGGGAACGTCTACGAGCAGTACTTC. Translation: CASSLGGQGNVYEQYF.

The chain has TRBV2 and TRBJ2-2; the match to TRBD2 covers 10 bases. The CDR3 is 15 amino acids. Germline CDR1 and CDR2: SNHLY and FYNNEI. The trim removed 7 bases at V and 6 bases at J, leaving 8 bases unmatched. The DNA for the CDR3 is TGTGCCAGCAAAATAGCGGGAGGTCCAGCCGGGGAGCTGTTTTTT. It translates to CASKIAGGPAGELFF.

V gene TRBV27 combines with J gene TRBJ1-6; D gene ambiguous. Trimming took 7 bases from V and 10 from J, leaving 14 bases between them. The CDR3 runs 13 residues. Germline CDR1 MNHEY, CDR2 SMNVEV (reference sequence). The CDR3 loop reads CASMRAGNSPLHF. As DNA, the CDR3 is TGTGCCAGCATGAGGGCAGGTAACTCACCCCTCCACTTT.

The V and J genes are TRBV11-2 and TRBJ1-4; 10 positions match TRBD1. The CDR3 runs 16 residues. The germline gives CDR1 SGHAT, CDR2 FQNNGV. The junction had 5 bases not matched to a gene; V was cut back by 4 bases and J by 3 bases. CDR3 in amino acids: CASSSRTGGPNEKLFF. As DNA, the CDR3 is TGTGCCAGCAGCTCCAGGACAGGGGGTCCTAATGAAAAACTGTTTTTT.

The rearrangement uses TRBV19 and TRBJ2-5; no reliable D call. Germline CDR1 LNHDA, CDR2 SQIVND (reference sequence). V dropped 1 base and J dropped 5 bases, with 8 bases sitting between them. The CDR3 is 13 residues long. The CDR3, as DNA: TGTGCCAGTAGTATAGGTTCCGCGGAGACCCAGTACTTC. This sequence encodes CASSIGSAETQYF.